This T cell receptor beta chain was profiled in a study of T-cell reconstitution after alpha-beta-depleted transplantation in children. The TCRbeta library was prepared with unique molecular identifiers. MiXCR was run by TCRdb on the PCR reads, yielding one entry per CDR3 protein. The sample yields 450,000 to 700,000 distinct CDR3 sequences, 27% seen once. There are 15 residues in the CDR3. Germline V gives CDR1 SGHTA, CDR2 FQGTGA. J was trimmed by 2 bases and V by 6 bases; bases with no gene match: 8. This receptor was obtained from a boy under two years old with Wiskott-Aldrich syndrome, due to receive a stem cell transplant. The starting material was PBMCs, obtained before TCRalphabeta/CD19-depleted stem cell transplant. V is TRBV7-3 and J is TRBJ2-3, with 7 bases aligning to TRBD2. The CDR3, as DNA: TGTGCCAGCAGTCCCCAGAGCGGGAACACAGATACGCAGTATTTT. The encoded protein is CASSPQSGNTDTQYF. The variable domain in full, with the rest retrieved from reference TRBV7-3 and TRBJ2-3, is GAGVSQTPSNKVTEKGKYVELRCDPISGHTALYWYRQSLGQGPEFLIYFQGTGAADDSGLPNDRFFAVRPEGSVSTLKIQRTERGDSAVYLCASSPQSGNTDTQYFGPGTRLTVL.